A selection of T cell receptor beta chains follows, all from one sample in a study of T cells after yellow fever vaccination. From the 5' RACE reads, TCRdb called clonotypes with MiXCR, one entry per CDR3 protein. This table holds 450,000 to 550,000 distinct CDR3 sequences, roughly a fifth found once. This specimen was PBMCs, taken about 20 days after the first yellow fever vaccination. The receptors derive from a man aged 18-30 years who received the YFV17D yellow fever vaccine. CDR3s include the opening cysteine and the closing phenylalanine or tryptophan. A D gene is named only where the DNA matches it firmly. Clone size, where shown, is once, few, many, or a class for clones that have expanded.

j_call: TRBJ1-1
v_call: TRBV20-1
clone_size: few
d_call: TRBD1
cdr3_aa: CSASRDRNTEAFF
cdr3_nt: TGCAGTGCAAGCCGGGACAGAAACACTGAAGCTTTCTTT

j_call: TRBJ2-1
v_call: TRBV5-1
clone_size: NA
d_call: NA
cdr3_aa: CASSLDSWINNEQFF
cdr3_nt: TGCGCCAGCAGCTTGGACAGTTGGATCAACAATGAGCAGTTCTTC

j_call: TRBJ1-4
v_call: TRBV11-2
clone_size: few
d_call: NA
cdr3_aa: CASRDREDGNEKLFF
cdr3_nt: TGTGCCAGCAGGGACAGAGAGGACGGTAATGAAAAACTGTTTTTT

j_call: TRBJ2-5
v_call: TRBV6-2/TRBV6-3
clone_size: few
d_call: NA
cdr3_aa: CASKKETQYF
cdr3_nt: TGTGCCAGCAAAAAGGAGACCCAGTACTTC

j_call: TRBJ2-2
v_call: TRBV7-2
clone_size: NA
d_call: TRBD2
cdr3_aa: CASSLLAGGMNTGELFF
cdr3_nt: TGTGCCAGCAGCTTGCTAGCGGGGGGAATGAACACCGGGGAGCTGTTTTTT

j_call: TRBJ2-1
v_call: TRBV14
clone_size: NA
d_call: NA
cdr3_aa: CASSQGFQHWNEQFF
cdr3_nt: TGTGCCAGCAGCCAAGGGTTCCAGCATTGGAATGAGCAGTTCTTC

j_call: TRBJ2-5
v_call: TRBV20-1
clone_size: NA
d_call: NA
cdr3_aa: CSAGEETQYF
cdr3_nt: TGCAGTGCTGGCGAGGAGACCCAGTACTTC

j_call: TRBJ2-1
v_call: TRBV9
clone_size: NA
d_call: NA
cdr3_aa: CASSAGGDYNEQFF
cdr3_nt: TGTGCCAGCAGCGCCGGTGGAGACTACAATGAGCAGTTCTTC

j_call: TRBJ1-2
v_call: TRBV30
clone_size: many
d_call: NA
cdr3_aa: CAKTGPAGYTF
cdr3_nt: TGTGCCAAAACAGGGCCGGCCGGCTACACCTTC

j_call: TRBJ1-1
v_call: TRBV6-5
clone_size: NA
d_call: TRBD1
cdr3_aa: CASSYVLFGQGPRGAFF
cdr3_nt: TGTGCCAGCAGTTACGTCCTCTTTGGACAGGGCCCGAGAGGTGCTTTCTTT

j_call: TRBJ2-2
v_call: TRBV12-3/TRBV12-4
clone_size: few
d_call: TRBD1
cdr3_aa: CASQTQGGGGELFF
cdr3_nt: TGTGCCAGCCAAACACAGGGGGGAGGCGGGGAGCTGTTTTTT

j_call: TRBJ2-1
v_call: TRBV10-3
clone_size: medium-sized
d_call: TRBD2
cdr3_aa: CAISDGTSGSSYNEQFF
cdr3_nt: TGTGCCATCAGTGATGGGACTAGTGGTAGCTCCTACAATGAGCAGTTCTTC

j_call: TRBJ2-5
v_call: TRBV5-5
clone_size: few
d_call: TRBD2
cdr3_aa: CASSLGGLASGETQYF
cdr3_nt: TGTGCCAGCAGCTTGGGTGGACTAGCCTCTGGGGAGACCCAGTACTTC

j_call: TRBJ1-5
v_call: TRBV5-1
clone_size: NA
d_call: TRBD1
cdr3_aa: CASSSGTDFNQPQHF
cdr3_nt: TGCGCCAGCAGTTCCGGGACAGACTTCAATCAGCCCCAGCATTTT

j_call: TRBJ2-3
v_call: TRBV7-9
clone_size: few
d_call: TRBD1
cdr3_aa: CASSFSGTGSTDTQYF
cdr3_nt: TGTGCCAGCAGCTTCAGCGGGACAGGGAGCACAGATACGCAGTATTTT

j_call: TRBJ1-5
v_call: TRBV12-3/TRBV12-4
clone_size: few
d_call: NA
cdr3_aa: CASSPLDSNQPQHF
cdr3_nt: TGTGCCAGCAGCCCTCTGGACAGCAATCAGCCCCAGCATTTT

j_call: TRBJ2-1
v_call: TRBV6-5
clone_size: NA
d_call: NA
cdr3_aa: CASSNLGPASGEQFF
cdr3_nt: TGTGCCAGCAGTAACTTGGGTCCGGCGAGCGGTGAGCAGTTCTTC

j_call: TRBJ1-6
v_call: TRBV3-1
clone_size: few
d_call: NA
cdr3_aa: CASSQGGRPVHF
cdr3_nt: TGTGCCAGCAGCCAAGGGGGCAGGCCGGTCCACTTT

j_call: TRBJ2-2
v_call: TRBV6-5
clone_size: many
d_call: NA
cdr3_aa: CASSSLGGNTGELFF
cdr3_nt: TGTGCCAGCAGTTCCCTTGGGGGAAACACCGGGGAGCTGTTTTTT

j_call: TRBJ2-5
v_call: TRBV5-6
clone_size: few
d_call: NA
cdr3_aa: CASSLIRGQETQYF
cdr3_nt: TGTGCCAGCAGCTTGATCCGGGGCCAAGAGACCCAGTACTTC

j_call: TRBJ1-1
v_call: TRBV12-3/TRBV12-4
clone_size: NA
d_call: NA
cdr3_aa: CASSQGTQEAFF
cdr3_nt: TGTGCCAGCAGTCAAGGTACACAGGAAGCTTTCTTT

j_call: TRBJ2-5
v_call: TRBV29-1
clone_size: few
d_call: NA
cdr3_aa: CSVELAGVETQYF
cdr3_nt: TGCAGCGTTGAACTGGCAGGGGTAGAGACCCAGTACTTC

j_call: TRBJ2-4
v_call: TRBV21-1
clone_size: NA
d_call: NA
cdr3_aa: CASSKVRYIQYF
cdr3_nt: TGTGCCAGCAGCAAAGTGAGATACATTCAGTACTTC

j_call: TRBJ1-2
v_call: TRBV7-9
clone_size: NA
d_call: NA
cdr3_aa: CASKRGATDGYTF
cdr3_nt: TGTGCCAGCAAACGGGGCGCGACCGATGGCTACACCTTC

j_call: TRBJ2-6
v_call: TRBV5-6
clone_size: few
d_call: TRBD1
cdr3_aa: CASSLVGTAVSGANVLTF
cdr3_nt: TGTGCCAGCAGCTTGGTTGGGACAGCTGTCTCTGGGGCCAACGTCCTGACTTTC

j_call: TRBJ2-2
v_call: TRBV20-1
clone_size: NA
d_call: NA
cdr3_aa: CSAPTAVGELFF
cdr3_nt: TGCAGTGCTCCGACAGCGGTCGGGGAGCTGTTTTTT

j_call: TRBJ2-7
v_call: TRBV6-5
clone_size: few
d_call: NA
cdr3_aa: CASSWTPGLYYEQYF
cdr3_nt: TGTGCCAGCAGTTGGACGCCGGGGTTGTACTACGAGCAGTACTTC

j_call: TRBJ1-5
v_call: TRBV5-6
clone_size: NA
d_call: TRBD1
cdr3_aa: CASSGYNRGNQPQHF
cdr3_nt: TGTGCCAGCAGCGGATACAACAGGGGGAATCAGCCCCAGCATTTT

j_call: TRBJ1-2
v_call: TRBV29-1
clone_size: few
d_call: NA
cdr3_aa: CSVVQETAYGYTF
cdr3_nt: TGCAGCGTTGTCCAGGAGACAGCATATGGCTACACCTTC

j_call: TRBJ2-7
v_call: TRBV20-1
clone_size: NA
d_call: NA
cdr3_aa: CSAREPSSYEQYF
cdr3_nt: TGCAGTGCCAGGGAACCGAGCTCCTACGAGCAGTACTTC

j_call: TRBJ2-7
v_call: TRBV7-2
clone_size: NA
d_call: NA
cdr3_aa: CASSLAGAGEQYF
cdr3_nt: TGTGCCAGCAGCTTAGCAGGGGCGGGCGAGCAGTACTTC

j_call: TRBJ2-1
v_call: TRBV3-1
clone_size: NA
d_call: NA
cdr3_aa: CASSQGYGYNEQFF
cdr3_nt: TGTGCCAGCAGCCAAGGGTACGGGTACAATGAGCAGTTCTTC

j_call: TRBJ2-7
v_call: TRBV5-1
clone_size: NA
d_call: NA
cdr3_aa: CASRMLGSRPPYEQYF
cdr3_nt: TGCGCCAGCAGGATGCTGGGGAGCCGCCCCCCCTACGAGCAGTACTTC

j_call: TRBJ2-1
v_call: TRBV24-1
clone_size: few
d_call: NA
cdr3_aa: CATSDLSRAYNEQFF
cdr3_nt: TGTGCCACCAGTGATTTGTCTAGAGCCTACAATGAGCAGTTCTTC

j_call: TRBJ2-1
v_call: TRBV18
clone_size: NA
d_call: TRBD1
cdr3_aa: CASSRGTGVFNEQFF
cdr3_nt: TGTGCCAGCTCACGGGGGACAGGGGTCTTCAATGAGCAGTTCTTC

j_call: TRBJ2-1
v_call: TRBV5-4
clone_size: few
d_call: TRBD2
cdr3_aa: CASSLSAGVTSSYNEQFF
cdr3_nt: TGTGCCAGCAGCTTAAGCGCGGGGGTTACGAGCTCCTACAATGAGCAGTTCTTC

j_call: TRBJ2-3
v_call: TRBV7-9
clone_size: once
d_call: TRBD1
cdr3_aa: CASSLAGKQGRTDTQYF
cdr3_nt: TGTGCCAGCAGCTTAGCGGGGAAACAGGGGCGCACAGATACGCAGTATTTT

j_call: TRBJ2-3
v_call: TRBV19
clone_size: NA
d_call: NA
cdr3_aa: CASNRATDTDTQYF
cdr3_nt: TGTGCCAGTAACCGGGCCACGGACACAGATACGCAGTATTTT

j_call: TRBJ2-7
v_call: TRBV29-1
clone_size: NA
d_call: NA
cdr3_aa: CSVDVGSYERYF
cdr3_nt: TGCAGCGTGGATGTTGGATCCTACGAGCGGTACTTC

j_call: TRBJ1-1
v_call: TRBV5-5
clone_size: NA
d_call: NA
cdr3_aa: CASSGGRMNTEAFF
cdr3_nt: TGTGCCAGCAGTGGGGGCCGCATGAACACTGAAGCTTTCTTT

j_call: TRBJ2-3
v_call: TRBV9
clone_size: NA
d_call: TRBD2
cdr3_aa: CASSVGGRQIDTQYF
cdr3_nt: TGTGCCAGCAGCGTGGGAGGGCGGCAGATAGATACGCAGTATTTT

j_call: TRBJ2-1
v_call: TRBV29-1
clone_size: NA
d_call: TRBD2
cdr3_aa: CSVVGLAGEQFF
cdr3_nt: TGCAGCGTCGTCGGACTAGCGGGAGAGCAGTTCTTC

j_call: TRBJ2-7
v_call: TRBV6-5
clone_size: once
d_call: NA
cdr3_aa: CASSYRDRYEQYF
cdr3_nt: TGTGCCAGCAGTTATAGGGATCGGTACGAGCAGTACTTC

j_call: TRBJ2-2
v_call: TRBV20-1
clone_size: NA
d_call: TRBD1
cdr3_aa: CSAIGDRDTGELFF
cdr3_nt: TGCAGTGCTATCGGTGACAGGGACACCGGGGAGCTGTTTTTT

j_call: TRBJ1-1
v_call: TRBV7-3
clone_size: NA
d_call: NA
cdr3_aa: CASSPGRTNTEAFF
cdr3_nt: TGTGCCAGCAGCCCAGGACGGACGAACACTGAAGCTTTCTTT